This passage covers 29 T cell receptor beta chains from one sample sequenced in a study of CD8 T cells in acute hepatitis C reinfection. Profiling relied on immunoSEQ multiplex PCR, and the TCRdb table lists in-frame clones only, not all of them. The data contain about 38,000 clones, approximately 83% of them singletons. Time point meaning: naive CD8 control sorted from an acute-time-point sample. The sequenced sample consisted of naive CD8+ T cells from PBMCs. Receptor source: a young woman who spontaneously cleared hepatitis C infection.

The chain recombines TRBV5-6 with TRBJ1-1, with D possibly matching TRBD1 (6 bases). Germline V gives CDR1 SGHDT, CDR2 YYEEEE. CDR3 size: 13 residues. V shed 3 bases and J shed 12 bases, with 18 bases lying between them. CDR3 sequence: CASSWTVGDKTFF. The CDR3 DNA follows: TGTGCCAGCAGCTGGACAGTAGGAGATAAAACTTTCTTT.

The chain employs TRBV19 and TRBJ2-5, with D possibly matching TRBD2 (6 bases). V was trimmed by 4 bases and J by 3 bases, leaving 15 bases between them. The CDR3 sequence is 15 residues long. CDR1 is LNHDA and CDR2 is SQIVND in the germline V gene (reference sequence). CDR3 in DNA: TGTGCCAGTAGTAGTCCGTGGGTAGCGGAAGAGACCCAGTACTTC. Translated: CASSSPWVAEETQYF.

The chain couples TRBV15 to TRBJ2-5, with 8 bases matching TRBD2. The junction had 4 bases not matched to a gene; V was cut back by 4 bases and J by 3 bases. The CDR3 covers 14 residues. CDR1 and CDR2 (germline): LNHNV, YYDKDF (reference sequence). CDR3 residues: CATSTALAEETQYF. As DNA, the CDR3 is TGTGCCACCAGCACCGCACTAGCGGAAGAGACCCAGTACTTC.

This clone was detected only once. This sequence joins TRBV6-5 and TRBJ2-7; TRBD2 matches 8 bases. V lost 6 bases and J lost 0; bases outside the gene matches: 7. The CDR3 is made up of 15 amino acids. The germline V gene has CDR1 MNHEY and CDR2 SVGAGI. CDR3 sequence reads: CASSYTSGFSYEQYF. In nucleotides, the CDR3 is TGTGCCAGCAGCTACACTAGCGGATTCTCCTACGAGCAGTACTTC.

The J gene is TRBJ2-1, the V gene TRBV12-5; 7 bases align to TRBD2. The length of the CDR3 is 13 residues. The germline CDR1 and CDR2 sequences are LGHNT and FRNRAP. Trimming cost V 1 base and J 13 bases; bases outside gene matches: 7. The CDR3 loop reads CASGLASLAVQFF. The CDR3 bases are TGTGCTAGTGGTTTGGCCAGCCTAGCGGTACAGTTCTTC.

This chain joins TRBV4-1 and TRBJ2-1; D unclear. The V end lost 1 base, the J end lost 0 bases, and 7 bases lay between the germline ends. CDR3 length equals 15 residues. The V gene's germline CDR1 is MGHRA and CDR2 YSYEKL. The CDR3 protein is CASSQGSTSYNEQFF. The CDR3 nucleotides are TGCGCCAGCAGCCAAGGGTCAACCTCCTACAATGAGCAGTTCTTC.

This chain links TRBV18 with TRBJ2-7; 13 nucleotides match TRBD2. V trimming: 3 bases; J trimming: 2 bases; junction bases outside the gene matches: 10. The germline CDR1 and CDR2 sequences are KGHSH and LQKENI. The CDR3 is 18 residues long. The CDR3 DNA reads TGTGCCAGCTCACCGGGTGGTGGGACTAGCGGGACGGCCTACGAGCAGTACTTC. It yields the protein CASSPGGGTSGTAYEQYF.

The gene calls are TRBV6-5 and TRBJ1-2, with 7 bases matching TRBD1. Germline V gene sequence: CDR1 MNHEY, CDR2 SVGAGI. CDR3 length equals 12 residues. The junction had 7 bases not matched to a gene; V was cut back by 7 bases and J by 8 bases. The CDR3 DNA is TGTGCCAGCACTATGACAGGGCTCGGCTACACCTTC. Translation: CASTMTGLGYTF.

This chain joins TRBV27 and TRBJ2-7; maybe TRBD2 (6 bases). Trimming left V 3 bases short and J 7 bases short, with 13 bases between. The CDR3 extends over 13 amino acids. Germline-derived CDR1 and CDR2 are MNHEY and SMNVEV (reference sequence). The chain's CDR3 is CASSFASRGEQYF. The CDR3 DNA sequence: TGTGCCAGCAGTTTCGCGTCCCGGGGGGAGCAGTACTTC.

The CDR3 DNA reads TGTGCTAGTGCCCTTCGGACAGGGAAAAGCAATCAGCCCCAGCATTTT. It encodes CASALRTGKSNQPQHF. The chain joins TRBV12-5 to TRBJ1-5; 8 bases align to TRBD1. V gave up 7 bases and J gave up 1 base; unmatched junction bases: 9. Germline V CDR1 and CDR2: LGHNT, FRNRAP. The CDR3 length is 16 residues.

V usage is TRBV2 and J usage is TRBJ2-1; TRBD2 matches at 9 bases. The germline CDR1 and CDR2 sequences are SNHLY and FYNNEI. With 7 bases clipped from V and 4 bases from J, the junction kept 11 bases outside the gene matches. The CDR3 loop spans 16 amino acids. The CDR3 nucleotides are TGTGCCAGCACTCCTCAAGAGGCGGGAGGGTACAATGAGCAGTTCTTC. Translated, it gives CASTPQEAGGYNEQFF. The whole variable domain, filled in from reference TRBV2 and TRBJ2-1, reads EPEVTQTPSHQVTQMGQEVILRCVPISNHLYFYWYRQILGQKVEFLVSFYNNEISEKSEIFDDQFSVERPDGSNFTLKIRSTKLEDSAMYFCASTPQEAGGYNEQFFGPGTRLTVL.

This clone appeared a single time. The chain joins TRBV2 to TRBJ1-2; D might be TRBD1 (5 bases). V shed 4 bases and J shed 2 bases, with 8 bases lying between them. The CDR3 sequence is 13 residues long. Germline CDR1 SNHLY, CDR2 FYNNEI. The CDR3 sequence is CASSGQKNYGYTF. CDR3 nucleotides: TGTGCCAGCAGTGGACAGAAAAACTATGGCTACACCTTC.

The genes are TRBV29-1 and TRBJ2-2, with a possible D match to TRBD2 (5 bases). The CDR3 sequence is 13 residues long. Germline V CDR1 and CDR2: SQVTM, ANQGSEA. V lost 5 bases and J lost 5, with 12 bases in between. CDR3 sequence (DNA): TGCAGCGTTATGATGAGGGAGACCGGGGAGCTGTTTTTT. Amino acid sequence: CSVMMRETGELFF.

The rearrangement links TRBV10-1 to TRBJ1-1, with a weak D call TRBD1 (6 bases). CDR1 WNHNN and CDR2 SYGVQD come from the germline V gene (reference sequence). With 10 bases removed from V and 8 bases from J, the gap between germline ends came to 17 bases. The CDR3 is made up of 12 amino acids. The CDR3 is CATFPRGAEAFF. The DNA for the CDR3 is TGCGCCACCTTTCCTAGGGGGGCGGAAGCTTTCTTT.

The V gene is TRBV9, the J gene TRBJ2-3; D gene uncertain. V was clipped by 0 bases and J by 0 bases, with 11 bases between them. The CDR3 runs to 16 residues. The V gene's germline CDR1 is SGDLS and CDR2 YYNGEE. In DNA, the CDR3 is TGTGCCAGCAGCGTAGATCGGGCAACTAGCACAGATACGCAGTATTTT. This codes for CASSVDRATSTDTQYF.

The chain couples TRBV10-3 to TRBJ2-1; 7 nucleotides line up with TRBD2. CDR1 and CDR2 from the germline V gene are ENHRY and SYGVKD. This CDR3 contains 18 residues. With 4 bases clipped from V and 0 bases from J, the junction kept 12 bases outside the gene matches. The CDR3 nucleotides are TGTGCCATCAGTGGAACTTCACGGGACTACCCCTCCTACAATGAGCAGTTCTTC. It yields the protein CAISGTSRDYPSYNEQFF.

The chain couples TRBV27 to TRBJ2-7, with a tentative D call TRBD1 (6 bases). V lost 2 bases to trimming and J lost 7 bases, with 15 bases between them. The CDR3 spans 14 residues. Germline V gene sequence: CDR1 MNHEY, CDR2 SMNVEV (reference sequence). The chain's CDR3 is CASSLTTGSGEQYF. The CDR3 nucleotides read TGTGCCAGCAGTTTAACGACAGGTTCCGGAGAGCAGTACTTC.

This clone was seen more than once but under ten times. J is TRBJ2-7 and V is TRBV27; 9 bases agree with TRBD1. Germline CDR1 is MNHEY and CDR2 is SMNVEV (reference sequence). Trimming at V came to 6 bases and at J to 2 bases, leaving 11 bases not matched to a gene. The CDR3 covers 16 residues. The CDR3 is CASSLTGTGMPYEQYF. Here the CDR3 DNA reads TGTGCCAGCAGCCTAACCGGGACAGGGATGCCCTACGAGCAGTACTTC.

The genes are TRBV5-6 and TRBJ2-7; the D is unclear. In germline, CDR1 is SGHDT, CDR2 YYEEEE. Trimming took off 3 bases at V and 2 bases at J, with 9 bases between the two ends. This CDR3 comprises 13 residues. The CDR3 sequence is CASSSQFTYEQYF. CDR3 nucleotides: TGTGCCAGCAGCTCCCAGTTTACCTACGAGCAGTACTTC.

The chain recombines TRBV27 with TRBJ2-1; TRBD1 matches at 9 bases. Germline V gene data show CDR1 as MNHEY and CDR2 as SMNVEV (reference sequence). J lost 12 bases, V lost 3 bases, and 12 bases had no gene match. CDR3 length: 15 amino acids. This CDR3 is CASSLFGTGPRGQFF. The CDR3 nucleotides read TGTGCCAGCAGTTTGTTCGGGACAGGGCCTCGGGGGCAGTTCTTC.

The chain links TRBV7-9 to TRBJ2-6; D is unclear. The CDR3 runs to 13 residues. In germline, CDR1 is SEHNR, CDR2 FQNEAQ (reference sequence). V shed 5 bases and J shed 1 base, with 3 bases lying between them. As DNA, the CDR3 is TGTGCCAGCAGCCCGTCTGGGGCCAACGTCCTGACTTTC. It yields the protein CASSPSGANVLTF.

The chain combines TRBV7-9 with TRBJ1-2; no firm D call. The CDR3 extends over 14 amino acids. Germline CDR1 and CDR2: SEHNR and FQNEAQ (reference sequence). The V end lost 5 bases, the J end lost 4 bases, and 14 bases lay between the germline ends. The CDR3 loop is CASSTTSEFYGYTF. In DNA form, the CDR3 reads TGTGCCAGCAGCACAACGTCCGAATTCTATGGCTACACCTTC.

This sequence joins TRBV19 and TRBJ2-1; D ambiguous. The CDR3 has 15 residues. The ends were cut back, 3 bases at V and 4 bases at J, with 13 bases in the middle. Germline V gene data show CDR1 as LNHDA and CDR2 as SQIVND (reference sequence). The DNA for the CDR3 is TGTGCCAGTAGTATTGTGGGCTCGACGTACAATGAGCAGTTCTTC. The encoded protein is CASSIVGSTYNEQFF.

The V call is TRBV4-2, the J call TRBJ2-1, with D perhaps matching TRBD2 (6 bases). The CDR3 extends over 17 amino acids. Germline V gene lookup returns CDR1 LGHNA and CDR2 YNFKEQ. V lost 0 bases and J lost 0, with 12 bases in between. The CDR3 DNA follows: TGTGCCAGCAGCCAAGAGCCCGGGAGCATCTCCTACAATGAGCAGTTCTTC. Its translation is CASSQEPGSISYNEQFF.

The chain recombines TRBV10-2 with TRBJ2-3; 8 bases map to TRBD2. Germline V CDR1 and CDR2: WSHSY, SAAADI. Trimming removed 8 bases from V and 5 bases from J; junction bases left unmatched: 6. The CDR3 sequence is 13 residues long. CDR3 in amino acids: CASEGLGGDTQYF. The CDR3 bases are TGCGCCAGCGAGGGACTAGGCGGAGATACGCAGTATTTT.

The CDR3 sequence: CASSLGQGFEEQYF. Written as DNA, the CDR3 is TGTGCCAGCAGCTTGGGACAGGGGTTCGAGGAGCAGTACTTC. The V and J genes are TRBV5-5 and TRBJ2-7; 8 bases are shared with TRBD1. V was pared by 0 bases and J by 7 bases, with 6 bases of the junction left unmatched. From germline, CDR1 is SGHKS and CDR2 YYEKEE (reference sequence). This CDR3 has 14 residues.

CDR3 region: CASSEGESSLTLYEQYF. DNA of the CDR3: TGTGCCAGCTCGGAGGGGGAGTCTTCCCTAACGCTGTACGAGCAGTACTTC. The rearrangement links TRBV18 to TRBJ2-7, with D tentatively TRBD1 or TRBD2 (6 bases each). V dropped 6 bases and J dropped 4 bases, with 25 bases sitting between them. This CDR3 has 17 amino acids. Germline-derived CDR1 and CDR2 are KGHSH and LQKENI.

The chain employs TRBV19 and TRBJ2-2; D not resolved. Germline CDR1 and CDR2: LNHDA and SQIVND (reference sequence). This CDR3 is built from 14 residues. V dropped 1 base and J dropped 9 bases, with 12 bases sitting between them. The CDR3 bases are TGTGCCAGTAGTATAGGGCTAGGTCACCGGGAGCTGTTTTTT. Amino acid sequence: CASSIGLGHRELFF.

V is TRBV27 and J is TRBJ2-7; TRBD2 is a possible D gene (6 bases). CDR1 is MNHEY and CDR2 is SMNVEV in the germline V gene (reference sequence). The CDR3 is made up of 12 amino acids. V lost 5 bases and J 7 bases, leaving 12 bases between the germline ends. This CDR3 is CASSPTSMEQYF. The CDR3 DNA reads TGTGCCAGCAGTCCTACTAGCATGGAGCAGTACTTC.